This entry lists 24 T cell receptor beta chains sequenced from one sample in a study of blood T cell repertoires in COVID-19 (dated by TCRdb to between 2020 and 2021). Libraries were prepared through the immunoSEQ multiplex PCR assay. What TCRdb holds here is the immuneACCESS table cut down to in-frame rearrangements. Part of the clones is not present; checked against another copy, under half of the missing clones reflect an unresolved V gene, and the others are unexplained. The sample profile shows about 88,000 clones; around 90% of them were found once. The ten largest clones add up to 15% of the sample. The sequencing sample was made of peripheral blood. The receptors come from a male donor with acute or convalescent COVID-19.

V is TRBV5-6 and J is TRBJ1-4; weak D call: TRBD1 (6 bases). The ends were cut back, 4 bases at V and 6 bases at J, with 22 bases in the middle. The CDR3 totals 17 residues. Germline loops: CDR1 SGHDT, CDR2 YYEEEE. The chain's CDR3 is CASSPGTLGRIDEKLFF. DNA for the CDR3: TGTGCCAGCAGCCCCGGGACACTAGGAAGGATTGATGAAAAACTGTTTTTT.

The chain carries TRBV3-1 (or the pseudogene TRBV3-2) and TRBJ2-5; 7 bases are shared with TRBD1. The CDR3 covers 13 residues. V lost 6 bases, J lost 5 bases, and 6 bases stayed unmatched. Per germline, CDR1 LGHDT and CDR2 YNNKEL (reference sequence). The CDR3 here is CASSQGERETQYF. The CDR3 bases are TGTGCCAGCAGTCAGGGGGAGAGGGAGACCCAGTACTTC.

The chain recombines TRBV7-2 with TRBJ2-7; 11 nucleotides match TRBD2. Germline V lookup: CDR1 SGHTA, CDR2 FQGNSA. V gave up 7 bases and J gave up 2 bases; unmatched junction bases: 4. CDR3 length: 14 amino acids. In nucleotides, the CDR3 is TGTGCCAGCACCCCTAGCGGGGGGCCCTACGAGCAGTACTTC. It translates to CASTPSGGPYEQYF.

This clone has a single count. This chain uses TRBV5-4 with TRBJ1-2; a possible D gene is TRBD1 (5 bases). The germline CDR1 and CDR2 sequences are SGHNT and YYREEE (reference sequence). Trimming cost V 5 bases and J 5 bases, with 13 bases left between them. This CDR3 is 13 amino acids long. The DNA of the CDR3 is TGTGCCAGCAGTCAGGGTTCCCAATATGGCTACACCTTC. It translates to CASSQGSQYGYTF.

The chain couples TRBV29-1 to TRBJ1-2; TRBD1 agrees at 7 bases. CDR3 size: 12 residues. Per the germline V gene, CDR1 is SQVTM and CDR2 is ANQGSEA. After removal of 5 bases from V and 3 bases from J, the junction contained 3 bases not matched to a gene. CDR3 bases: TGCAGCGTTTTCACAGGGGACTATGGCTACACCTTC. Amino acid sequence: CSVFTGDYGYTF.

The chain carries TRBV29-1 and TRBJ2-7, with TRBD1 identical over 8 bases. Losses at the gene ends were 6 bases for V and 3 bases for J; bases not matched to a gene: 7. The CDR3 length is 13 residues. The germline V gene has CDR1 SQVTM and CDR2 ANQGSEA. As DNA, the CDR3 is TGCAGCGTGGTAGGACAGGGAAACTACGAGCAGTACTTC. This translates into CSVVGQGNYEQYF.

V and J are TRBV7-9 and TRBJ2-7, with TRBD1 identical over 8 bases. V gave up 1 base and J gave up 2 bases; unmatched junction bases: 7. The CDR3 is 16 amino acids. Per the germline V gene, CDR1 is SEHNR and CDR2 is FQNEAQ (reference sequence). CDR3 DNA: TGTGCCAGCAGCTTAGGCCGAGGACAGGGAGCCTACGAGCAGTACTTC. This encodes CASSLGRGQGAYEQYF.

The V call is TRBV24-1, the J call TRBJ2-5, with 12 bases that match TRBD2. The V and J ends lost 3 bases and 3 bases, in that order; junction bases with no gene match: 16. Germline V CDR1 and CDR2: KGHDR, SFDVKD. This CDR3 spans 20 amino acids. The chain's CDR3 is CATSDIRTSGIPVLKETQYF. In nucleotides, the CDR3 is TGTGCCACCAGTGATATAAGGACTAGCGGGATACCAGTTCTAAAAGAGACCCAGTACTTC.

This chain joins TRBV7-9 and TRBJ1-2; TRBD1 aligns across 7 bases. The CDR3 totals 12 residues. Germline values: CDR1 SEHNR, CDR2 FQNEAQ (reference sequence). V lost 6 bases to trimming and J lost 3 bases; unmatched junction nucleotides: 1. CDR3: CASSTGDYGYTF. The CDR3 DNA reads TGTGCCAGCAGTACAGGGGACTATGGCTACACCTTC.

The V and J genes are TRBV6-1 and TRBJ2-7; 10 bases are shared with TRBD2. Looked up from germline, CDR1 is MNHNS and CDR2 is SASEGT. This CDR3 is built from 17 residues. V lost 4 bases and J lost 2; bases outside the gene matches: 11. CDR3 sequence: CASSVVAGGPAAYEQYF. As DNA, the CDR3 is TGTGCCAGCAGTGTCGTAGCGGGGGGCCCCGCGGCCTACGAGCAGTACTTC.

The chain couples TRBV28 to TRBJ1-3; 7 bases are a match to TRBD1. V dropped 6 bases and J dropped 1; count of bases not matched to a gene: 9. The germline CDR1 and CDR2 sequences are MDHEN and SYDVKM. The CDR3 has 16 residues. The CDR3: CASSLQGGTSGNTIYF. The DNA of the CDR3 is TGTGCCAGCAGCCTCCAGGGGGGAACTTCTGGAAACACCATATATTTT.

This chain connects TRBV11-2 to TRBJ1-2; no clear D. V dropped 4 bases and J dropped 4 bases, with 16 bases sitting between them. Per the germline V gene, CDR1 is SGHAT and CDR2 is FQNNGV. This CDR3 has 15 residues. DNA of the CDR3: TGTGCCAGCAGCTCCTGGGCAGGAGGGAGCTATGGCTACACCTTC. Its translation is CASSSWAGGSYGYTF.

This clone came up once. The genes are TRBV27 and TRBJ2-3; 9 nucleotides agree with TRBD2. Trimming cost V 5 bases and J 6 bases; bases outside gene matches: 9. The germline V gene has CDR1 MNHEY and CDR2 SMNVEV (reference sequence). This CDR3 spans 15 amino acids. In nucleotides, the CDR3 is TGTGCCAGCAGTAACGTAGCGGGGGCTTCTGATACGCAGTATTTT. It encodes CASSNVAGASDTQYF.

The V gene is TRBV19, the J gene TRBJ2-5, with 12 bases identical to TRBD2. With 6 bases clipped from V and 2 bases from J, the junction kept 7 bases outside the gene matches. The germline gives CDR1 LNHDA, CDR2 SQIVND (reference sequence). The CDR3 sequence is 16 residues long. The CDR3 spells CASSPLAGGQQETQYF. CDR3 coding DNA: TGTGCCAGTAGCCCACTAGCGGGGGGCCAACAAGAGACCCAGTACTTC.

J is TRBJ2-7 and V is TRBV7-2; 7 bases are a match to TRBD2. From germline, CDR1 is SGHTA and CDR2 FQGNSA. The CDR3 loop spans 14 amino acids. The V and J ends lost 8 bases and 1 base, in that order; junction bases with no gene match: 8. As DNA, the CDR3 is TGTGCCAGCCAGCAAGCGGGGAAGTCCTACGAGCAGTACTTC. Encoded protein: CASQQAGKSYEQYF.

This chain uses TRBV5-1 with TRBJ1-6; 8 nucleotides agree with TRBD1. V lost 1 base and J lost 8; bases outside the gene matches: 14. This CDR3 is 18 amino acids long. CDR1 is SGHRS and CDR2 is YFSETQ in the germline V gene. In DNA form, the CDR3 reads TGCGCCAGCAGCTTGTCATATGCAGGGGGCGACTTATATTCACCCCTCCACTTT. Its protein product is CASSLSYAGGDLYSPLHF.

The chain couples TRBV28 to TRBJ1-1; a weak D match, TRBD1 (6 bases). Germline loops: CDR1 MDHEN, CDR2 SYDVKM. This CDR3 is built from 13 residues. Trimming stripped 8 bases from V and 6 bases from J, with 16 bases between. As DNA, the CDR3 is TGTGCCAGCGTCAGAACAGGGCGGGCTGAAGCTTTCTTT. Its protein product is CASVRTGRAEAFF.

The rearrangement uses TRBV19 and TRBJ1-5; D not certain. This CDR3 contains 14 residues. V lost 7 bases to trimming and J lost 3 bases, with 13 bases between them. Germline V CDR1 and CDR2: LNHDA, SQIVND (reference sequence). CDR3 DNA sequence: TGTGCCAGTAACCCCGGGGAGTTCAATCAGCCCCAGCATTTT. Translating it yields CASNPGEFNQPQHF.

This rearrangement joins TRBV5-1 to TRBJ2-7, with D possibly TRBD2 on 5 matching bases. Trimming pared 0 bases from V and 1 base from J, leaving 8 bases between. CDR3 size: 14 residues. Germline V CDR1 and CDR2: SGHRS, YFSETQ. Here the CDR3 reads CASSLGLSSYEQYF. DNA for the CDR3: TGCGCCAGCAGCTTGGGACTATCGTCCTACGAGCAGTACTTC.

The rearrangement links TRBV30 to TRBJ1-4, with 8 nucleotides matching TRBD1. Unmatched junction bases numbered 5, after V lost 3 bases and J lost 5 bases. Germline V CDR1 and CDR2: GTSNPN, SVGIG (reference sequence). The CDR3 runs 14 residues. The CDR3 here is CAWRGDRTNEKLFF. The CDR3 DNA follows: TGTGCCTGGAGGGGGGACAGGACGAATGAAAAACTGTTTTTT.

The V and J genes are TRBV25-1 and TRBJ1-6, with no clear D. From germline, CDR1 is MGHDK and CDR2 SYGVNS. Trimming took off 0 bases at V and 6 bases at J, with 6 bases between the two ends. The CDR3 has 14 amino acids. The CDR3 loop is CASSEYYINSPLHF. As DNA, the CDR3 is TGTGCCAGCAGTGAATATTACATTAATTCACCCCTCCACTTT.

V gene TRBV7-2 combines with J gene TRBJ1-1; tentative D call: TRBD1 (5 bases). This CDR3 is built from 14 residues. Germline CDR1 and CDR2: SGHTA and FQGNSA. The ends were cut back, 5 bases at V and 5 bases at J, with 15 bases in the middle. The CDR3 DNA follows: TGTGCCAGCAGCCACGGGTCTGGGGCTACTGAAGCTTTCTTT. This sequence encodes CASSHGSGATEAFF. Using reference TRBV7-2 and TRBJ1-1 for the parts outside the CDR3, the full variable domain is GAGVSQSPSNKVTEKGKDVELRCDPISGHTALYWYRQSLGQGLEFLIYFQGNSAPDKSGLPSDRFSAERTGGSVSTLTIQRTQQEDSAVYLCASSHGSGATEAFFGQGTRLTVV.

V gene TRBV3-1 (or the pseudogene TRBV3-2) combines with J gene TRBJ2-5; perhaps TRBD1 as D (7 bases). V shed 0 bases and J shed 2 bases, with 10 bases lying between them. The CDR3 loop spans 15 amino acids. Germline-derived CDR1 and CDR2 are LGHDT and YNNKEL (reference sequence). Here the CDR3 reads CASSQDRGRQETQYF. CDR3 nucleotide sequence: TGTGCCAGCAGCCAAGACAGGGGGAGGCAAGAGACCCAGTACTTC.

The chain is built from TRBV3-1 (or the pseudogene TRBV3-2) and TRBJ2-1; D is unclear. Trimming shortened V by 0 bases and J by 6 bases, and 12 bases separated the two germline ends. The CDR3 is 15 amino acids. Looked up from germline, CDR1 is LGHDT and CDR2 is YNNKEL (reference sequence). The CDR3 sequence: CASSQDLLSGNEQFF. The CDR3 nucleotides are TGTGCCAGCAGCCAAGATCTCCTTTCGGGCAATGAGCAGTTCTTC.